The present entry profiles one T cell receptor beta chain with its context. Germline CDR1 and CDR2: SGDLS and YYNGEE. This CDR3 has 16 residues. Germline trimming cut 3 bases from V and 5 bases from J; bases unmatched to any gene: 5. Generated by immunoSEQ multiplex PCR, the TCRdb table keeps only in-frame clones and is missing some. Seen here are tens of thousands of clones, 85% to 95% observed once, and the top ten hold approximately 0.41%. The source of the sample is a study of T cell changes during pregnancy in multiple sclerosis. This sequence was found in a female donor with multiple sclerosis, enrolled in a pregnancy study. The sample here was CD4+ T cells from peripheral blood mononuclear cells, taken before pregnancy. V usage is TRBV9 and J usage is TRBJ2-3, with 14 bases matching TRBD2. This CDR3 is CASSARGLAGVDTQYF. DNA of the CDR3: TGTGCCAGCAGCGCCAGGGGACTAGCGGGAGTAGATACGCAGTATTTT.